Following are 25 T cell receptor beta chains from one sample sequenced in a study of shared clonotypes between healthy human individuals. This table comes from immunoSEQ multiplex PCR, and its TCRdb copy is limited to in-frame clones, with some not included. Here the sample spans 2 million to 3 million clones, approximately 93% being singletons. Sample: naive CD4+ T cells from PBMCs. Subset meaning: CD45RA+ positively selected. Receptors were obtained from a man younger than 35 in good health. Some clones in this sample may be carry-over from other donors' samples.

V and J are TRBV27 and TRBJ2-7, with D uncertain. V lost 5 bases and J lost 4, with 18 bases in between. CDR1 and CDR2 from the germline V gene are MNHEY and SMNVEV (reference sequence). The CDR3 contains 15 residues. Written as DNA, the CDR3 is TGTGCCAGCAGTCGCCTACCGCCGGGCCCATACGAGCAGTACTTC. Its protein is CASSRLPPGPYEQYF.

V is TRBV30 and J is TRBJ1-1; no clear D. Germline V gene data show CDR1 as GTSNPN and CDR2 as SVGIG (reference sequence). Trimming left V 4 bases short and J 3 bases short, with 9 bases between. This CDR3 has 12 residues. CDR3 region: CAWKRGHTEAFF. The CDR3 nucleotides read TGTGCCTGGAAACGAGGGCACACTGAAGCTTTCTTT.

This clone was counted between two and nine times. The gene calls are TRBV2 and TRBJ1-1; D is uncertain. CDR1 and CDR2 from the germline V gene are SNHLY and FYNNEI. The CDR3 is made up of 14 amino acids. Trimming stripped 3 bases from V and 4 bases from J, with 12 bases between. CDR3 amino acids: CASSDDPAGTEAFF. DNA of the CDR3: TGTGCCAGCAGTGATGATCCGGCGGGCACTGAAGCTTTCTTT.

V is TRBV2 and J is TRBJ2-1; TRBD2 matches at 7 bases. Germline V CDR1 and CDR2: SNHLY, FYNNEI. This CDR3 contains 15 residues. The junction had 11 bases not matched to a gene; V was cut back by 7 bases and J by 5 bases. The DNA of the CDR3 is TGTGCCAGCACGCGGGGGAGGACGGTTGACAATGAGCAGTTCTTC. Amino acids: CASTRGRTVDNEQFF.

This clone was picked up one time. The gene calls are TRBV18 and TRBJ2-7; D gene unclear. The V end was cut by 2 bases, the J end by 3 bases, with 11 bases between. This CDR3 comprises 14 residues. CDR1 KGHSH and CDR2 LQKENI come from the germline V gene. The CDR3 DNA is TGTGCCAGCTCACCAGAAGTTGGGAACTACGAGCAGTACTTC. Amino acids: CASSPEVGNYEQYF.

The J gene is TRBJ1-2, the V gene TRBV7-9, with D unresolved. The CDR3 extends over 12 amino acids. Germline V lookup: CDR1 SEHNR, CDR2 FQNEAQ (reference sequence). V shed 3 bases and J shed 6 bases, with 8 bases lying between them. CDR3 amino acids: CASSLVSHGYTF. The DNA of the CDR3 is TGTGCCAGCAGCTTGGTATCCCATGGCTACACCTTC.

This chain connects TRBV6-5 to TRBJ2-7; 7 nucleotides match TRBD1. Germline CDR1 MNHEY, CDR2 SVGAGI. V gave up 0 bases and J gave up 1 base; unmatched junction bases: 6. This CDR3 is built from 16 residues. CDR3 bases: TGTGCCAGCAGTTACTCTTTCCGACAGGGTTCCTACGAGCAGTACTTC. It encodes CASSYSFRQGSYEQYF.

The chain couples TRBV30 to TRBJ2-2; the match to TRBD2 covers 13 bases. V lost 1 base and J lost 6; bases outside the gene matches: 2. Germline lookup yields CDR1 GTSNPN and CDR2 SVGIG (reference sequence). This CDR3 spans 15 amino acids. The CDR3 DNA reads as TGTGCCTGGAGTGCTGGACTAGCGGGAGCCGGGGAGCTGTTTTTT. It specifies CAWSAGLAGAGELFF.

V gene TRBV5-6 combines with J gene TRBJ2-7; D is unclear. V lost 0 bases, J lost 6 bases, and 10 bases lay in between. CDR3 length: 13 residues. Per germline, CDR1 SGHDT and CDR2 YYEEEE. The CDR3 reads CASSLGGVTEQYF. CDR3 nucleotide sequence: TGTGCCAGCAGCTTGGGAGGAGTGACCGAGCAGTACTTC.

Regarding this clone: Within the sample, other DNA sequences also encode this same CDR3. The CDR3 DNA reads as TGCGCCAGCAGCTTCCTAGCGGGATCCTCCTACAATGAGCAGTTCTTC. It encodes CASSFLAGSSYNEQFF. The chain uses TRBV5-1 and TRBJ2-1; 9 bases match TRBD2. The CDR3 is 16 amino acids. V trimming: 2 bases; J trimming: 0 bases; junction bases outside the gene matches: 3. Germline values: CDR1 SGHRS, CDR2 YFSETQ.

Of note for this clone: In the same sample, other DNA sequences code for this CDR3. J is TRBJ1-2 and V is TRBV9, with D perhaps matching TRBD1 (6 bases). V was clipped by 2 bases and J by 2 bases, with 7 bases between them. The CDR3 contains 13 residues. The germline gives CDR1 SGDLS, CDR2 YYNGEE. The CDR3 reads CASSVGQNYGYTF. CDR3 sequence (DNA): TGTGCCAGCAGCGTCGGACAGAACTATGGCTACACCTTC. The complete variable domain, with remaining parts taken from reference TRBV9 and TRBJ1-2, reads DSGVTQTPKHLITATGQRVTLRCSPRSGDLSVYWYQQSLDQGLQFLIQYYNGEERAKGNILERFSAQQFPDLHSELNLSSLELGDSALYFCASSVGQNYGYTFGSGTRLTVV.

The DNA for the CDR3 is TGTGCCAGCAGCTTAACGAACGGGAACACTGAAGCTTTCTTT. Its protein product is CASSLTNGNTEAFF. The chain recombines TRBV7-3 with TRBJ1-1; no clear D. The CDR3 is 14 amino acids. The V gene's germline CDR1 is SGHTA and CDR2 FQGTGA. The ends were cut back, 0 bases at V and 1 base at J, with 6 bases in the middle.

The rearrangement links TRBV9 to TRBJ2-1; TRBD2 is a possible D gene (6 bases). The CDR3 runs 16 residues. Between the trimmed V and J ends, which lost 0 bases and 2 bases, there was a span of 12 bases. Germline assignment: CDR1 SGDLS and CDR2 YYNGEE. CDR3 DNA sequence: TGTGCCAGCAGCGTAGACCCGGGAGCAGCCTACAATGAGCAGTTCTTC. It specifies CASSVDPGAAYNEQFF.

The V and J genes are TRBV9 and TRBJ2-1, with D tentatively TRBD2 (6 bases). This CDR3 comprises 20 residues. Trimming cost V 0 bases and J 0 bases, with 22 bases left between them. Per germline, CDR1 SGDLS and CDR2 YYNGEE. In DNA, the CDR3 is TGTGCCAGCAGCGTAGTGTTAAAGGAGGGGCTAGACCTCTCCTACAATGAGCAGTTCTTC. This translates into CASSVVLKEGLDLSYNEQFF.

The chain joins TRBV4-1 to TRBJ2-7; D unresolved. The V end lost 4 bases, the J end lost 4 bases, and 14 bases lay between the germline ends. Per germline, CDR1 MGHRA and CDR2 YSYEKL. This CDR3 has 14 amino acids. The CDR3 region has the DNA TGCGCCAGCAGCCTAACCGGCGGACGGTACGAGCAGTACTTC. Protein product: CASSLTGGRYEQYF.

V and J are TRBV7-9 and TRBJ1-4; a weak D match, TRBD1 (5 bases). Germline loops: CDR1 SEHNR, CDR2 FQNEAQ (reference sequence). V lost 3 bases, J lost 6 bases, and 14 bases lay in between. CDR3 length: 15 residues. CDR3 amino acids: CASSFPQGTHEKLFF. In nucleotides, the CDR3 is TGTGCCAGCAGCTTCCCTCAGGGAACGCATGAAAAACTGTTTTTT.

Remarks on this clone: The sample holds other DNA sequences that translate to the same CDR3. This chain joins TRBV2 and TRBJ2-2, with a weak D call TRBD1 (6 bases). The V end lost 6 bases, the J end lost 1 base, and 9 bases lay between the germline ends. This CDR3 is 14 amino acids long. Looked up from germline, CDR1 is SNHLY and CDR2 is FYNNEI. The DNA for the CDR3 is TGTGCCAGCAGCCTGGACAGGAACACCGGGGAGCTGTTTTTT. Its protein product is CASSLDRNTGELFF.

The genes are TRBV7-2 and TRBJ1-5, with a possible D match to TRBD1 (6 bases). V gave up 6 bases and J gave up 0 bases, with 12 bases separating them. There are 15 residues in the CDR3. The V gene's germline CDR1 is SGHTA and CDR2 FQGNSA. The CDR3 DNA sequence: TGTGCCAGCAGGGGGGGGGCTTATAGCAATCAGCCCCAGCATTTT. This codes for CASRGGAYSNQPQHF.

The J gene is TRBJ2-3, the V gene TRBV28, with TRBD1 as a possible D gene (6 bases). CDR1 is MDHEN, CDR2 SYDVKM, per germline. The ends were cut back, 10 bases at V and 6 bases at J, with 8 bases in the middle. The CDR3 covers 10 residues. CDR3 DNA sequence: TGTGCCATCCAGGGGGATACGCAGTATTTT. Residues: CAIQGDTQYF.

V usage is TRBV5-1 and J usage is TRBJ2-7, with TRBD1 matching 7 bases. Germline V CDR1 and CDR2: SGHRS, YFSETQ. Trimming cost V 3 bases and J 3 bases; bases outside gene matches: 9. There are 15 residues in the CDR3. The DNA for the CDR3 is TGCGCCAGCAGCTGGGGCCCCTCAGGGGGCTACGAGCAGTACTTC. Protein: CASSWGPSGGYEQYF.

The rearrangement uses TRBV29-1 and TRBJ1-4, with D hard to call. V shed 0 bases and J shed 4 bases, with 3 bases lying between them. This CDR3 is built from 12 residues. The germline V gene has CDR1 SQVTM and CDR2 ANQGSEA. The CDR3 DNA sequence: TGCAGCGTTGAAGATCGTAATGAAAAACTGTTTTTT. It is translated as CSVEDRNEKLFF.

The V call is TRBV27, the J call TRBJ1-5, with a possible D match to TRBD1 (5 bases). Trimming removed 3 bases from V and 4 bases from J, with 10 bases in between. The CDR3 is 14 residues long. Germline V gene lookup returns CDR1 MNHEY and CDR2 SMNVEV (reference sequence). Here the CDR3 DNA reads TGTGCCAGCAGTTTTGCAGGGATAAATCAGCCCCAGCATTTT. This gives the protein CASSFAGINQPQHF.

The V call is TRBV4-1, the J call TRBJ2-1, with 8 positions matching TRBD2. The CDR3 runs to 16 residues. V shed 1 base, J shed 5 bases, and the junction held 7 bases outside the gene matches. Germline lookup yields CDR1 MGHRA and CDR2 YSYEKL. For the CDR3, the DNA is TGCGCCAGCAGCCAAGCCCGAACTAGCGGTGACAATGAGCAGTTCTTC. The encoded protein is CASSQARTSGDNEQFF.

This rearrangement joins TRBV10-3 to TRBJ1-2; D not certain. Trimming left V 6 bases short and J 5 bases short, with 10 bases between. The CDR3 is 12 residues long. The germline V gene encodes CDR1 ENHRY and CDR2 SYGVKD. CDR3 residues: CAISKDEYGYTF. The DNA of the CDR3 is TGTGCCATCAGCAAGGACGAATATGGCTACACCTTC.

This clone came up a few times. This chain connects TRBV30 to TRBJ1-1; D gene unclear. The germline V gene encodes CDR1 GTSNPN and CDR2 SVGIG (reference sequence). The CDR3 loop spans 13 amino acids. Deletions cut 0 bases from V and 1 base from J, with 6 bases between. CDR3 in DNA: TGTGCCTGGAGTGTCCTCAAGAACACTGAAGCTTTCTTT. The encoded protein is CAWSVLKNTEAFF.